This T cell receptor (beta chain) was captured by sequencing in a study of metastatic and nonmetastatic thyroid tumors. Across the study: It was across blood and tumor or nodule tissue from malignant and benign thyroid patients that repertoires were compared. Study findings and constraints: The study reportedly found significantly higher TCR beta diversity in malignant thyroid tumors than benign nodules, in blood and tumor.

Every patient underwent thyroid surgery untreated. V lost 2 bases, J lost 8 bases, and 5 bases stayed unmatched. Germline CDR1 and CDR2: DFQATT and SNEGSKA (reference sequence). This CDR3 has 13 amino acids. From the PCR reads, TCRdb re-called clones with MiXCR. Among 49,000 or so clones listed, 24% were seen once. This clone has at least ten counts. No antigen is known for it. The sample consisted of blood. This TCR was sampled from a male donor with papillary thyroid cancer or a benign thyroid nodule (not recorded which). Some clones in this sample may be carry-over from other donors' samples. V usage is TRBV20-1 and J usage is TRBJ2-1; 8 nucleotides agree with TRBD2. The CDR3 nucleotides are TGCAGTGCTAGACGGGGACTAGGCGATGAGCAGTTCTTC. Translation gives CSARRGLGDEQFF.